This T cell receptor (beta chain) emerged from a study of blood T cells in healthy people across ages (dated by TCRdb to the mid-2010s). Describing the broader study: In model experiments, template switching captured about one uniquely barcoded TCR beta cDNA molecule for every two T cells. For two donors (one aged 18 to 30 and one aged 80 or older), the study analyzed two additional independent replicas of 1 million unique cDNA reads from the same blood draw. To track age-related changes in TCR beta repertoire diversity, the study relied on deep sequencing normalized with unique cDNA molecular identifiers. The donors were divided into four age groups: young (average around 17 years), middle-aged (about 40), aged (approximately 64) and long-lived (nearly 85). Donors of different ages were randomly distributed across sequencing lanes to avoid experimental bias. General findings and caveats noted by the study authors: Since profiling was done on bulk unsorted PBMCs, naive and antigen-experienced compartments could not be conclusively compared. Compared with the aged group, the long-lived group had more naive CD4+ T cells, fewer expanded clones and increased TCR diversity, a pattern suggesting age selection. The percentage of naive T cells measured by flow cytometry correlated strongly with observed TCR beta diversity. Because the CMV infection status of the donors was unknown, age-related changes in expanded clonotypes may potentially have been confounded. Observed TCR beta diversity per million T cells fell roughly linearly with age, and a significant reduction was already apparent by age roughly 40. Estimates of total diversity based on one million sequenced T cells were regarded as lower bounds and as underestimates.

Systemically healthy Caucasian individuals from Russia, over 30 in total and aged 6 to 90 years, were included as donors. Approximately 10 milliliters of peripheral blood were collected from each donor into EDTA-treated Vacutainer tubes. Ficoll-Paque density-gradient centrifugation was used to isolate PBMCs, with at least 6 million obtained per sample. Total RNA was extracted from PBMCs with Trizol reagent, with at least 6 micrograms obtained per sample. For every donor, flow cytometry on a PBMC aliquot measured the percentage of naive CD45RAhigh/CD27high T cells. This clonotype was counted only a few times. Its antigen remains undetermined. No base quality values were provided; no much bigger clone lies one nucleotide off. To prepare the library, 5' RACE was applied. Sequencing instrument: Illumina HiSeq 2500. A second about 6 to 11 cycle PCR used a sample-barcoded 5' primer and a J-beta primer mix. Each TCR beta cDNA molecule received a unique molecular identifier from a template-switch 5' adaptor carrying 12 random nucleotides. At least 2.5 million CDR3-containing paired-end reads were obtained from each sample. First-strand cDNA synthesis was performed from all RNA using the Mint cDNA synthesis kit, with priming by a TRBC-specific oligonucleotide. All cDNA was treated with uracil-DNA glycosylase and then went through a first 18-cycle PCR with the universal primers M1SS and BC2_uni_R. On the authors' methods: For normalization, 1 million high-quality reads were randomly selected from each sample, with every read carrying a distinct molecular identifier. Instead of being binned into consensus sequences, reads that shared molecular identifiers were thrown out. MiTCR, run with a Q25 quality threshold and the strictest error-elimination algorithm, handled CDR3 identification, clonotype clustering and error correction. A nonparametric unseen species model with Euler transformation was used to estimate lower-bound total TCR beta diversity. TCRdb reanalyzed the raw reads on its own, using fastp at Q25 for trimming and MiXCR for clone calling, and kept in-frame beta chains. Each entry is one CDR3 protein sequence, shown with its most common DNA and genes. TCRdb's processing, not the study's, gives the V and J calls here. Within this sample are approximately 690,000 distinct CDR3 sequences, with around 41% of them counted one time only. The ten top clones hold approximately 29% of the sample.

The CDR3 has 13 amino acids, counting the end cysteine and phenylalanine. The DNA shown is the 39-base CDR3, in frame from base 1. In the germline V gene, CDR1 corresponds to LGHNA and CDR2 to YSLEER. Trimming takes 1 base from V and 4 bases from J, and the germline ends sit 8 bases apart. The chain was built from TRBV4-3 and TRBJ2-7, with the D gene not clear enough to name. The receptor's source is a man aged 80 or over in good health. The sequencing input was blood. Read as DNA, the sequence is TGCGCCAGCAGCCAAGGGCCCCAATACGAGCAGTACTTC. Translated, this is CASSQGPQYEQYF.